Shown below are 14 T cell receptor beta chains from a single sample sequenced in a study of T-cell memory formation after mild COVID-19. TCRdb independently ran MiXCR on the 5' RACE reads; one entry per CDR3 protein. Of 65,000 to 95,000 distinct CDR3 sequences in the sample, 9.5% to 15% were seen once. Input material: PBMCs or a T cell subset sorted from them (not recorded which). These receptors originate from a man aged 18 to 29 who had mild COVID-19 (a few samples of this study predate the infection). Cell type and time point are not known.

The genes are TRBV20-1 and TRBJ1-5; D remains unclear. The V gene's germline CDR1 is DFQATT and CDR2 SNEGSKA (reference sequence). V shed 3 bases and J shed 0 bases, with 9 bases lying between them. This CDR3 has 14 amino acids. The CDR3 loop is CSASSGYSNQPQHF. The CDR3 DNA follows: TGCAGTGCTAGTAGCGGATATAGCAATCAGCCCCAGCATTTT.

The chain uses TRBV12-3 or TRBV12-4 and TRBJ2-3, with 13 bases aligning to TRBD2. The CDR3 spans 14 residues. V was clipped by 4 bases and J by 5 bases; unmatched bases: 0. CDR3 bases: TGTGCCAGCAGTTGGACTAGCGGGGGAGATACGCAGTATTTT. Translated: CASSWTSGGDTQYF.

CDR3 DNA sequence: TGCGCCAGCAGCCTGGAGTCTCGCGGGCACACTGAAGCTTTCTTT. Encoded protein: CASSLESRGHTEAFF. The chain is built from TRBV4-1 and TRBJ1-1, with D uncertain. This CDR3 spans 15 amino acids. Germline-derived CDR1 and CDR2 are MGHRA and YSYEKL. V lost 4 bases and J 3 bases, leaving 15 bases between the germline ends.

At least ten counts were recorded for this clonotype. The chain recombines TRBV7-8 with TRBJ1-1, with a possible D match to TRBD1 (5 bases). CDR1 SGHVS and CDR2 FQNEAQ come from the germline V gene. This CDR3 comprises 17 residues. V was clipped by 7 bases and J by 5 bases, with 26 bases between them. CDR3 in amino acids: CASKSLGNRGHGTEAFF. The CDR3 nucleotides are TGTGCCAGCAAAAGCTTAGGGAACCGGGGCCACGGGACTGAAGCTTTCTTT. The full variable domain, completed using reference TRBV7-8 and TRBJ1-1, is GAGVSQSPRYKVAKRGQDVALRCDPISGHVSLFWYQQALGQGPEFLTYFQNEAQLDKSGLPSDRFFAERPEGSVSTLKIQRTQQEDSAVYLCASKSLGNRGHGTEAFFGQGTRLTVV.

This clonotype was found a few times. J is TRBJ2-5 and V is TRBV6-4; 11 positions agree with TRBD1. With V trimmed by 7 bases and J by 2 bases, 15 bases remained unmatched. In germline, CDR1 is MRHNA, CDR2 SNTAGT. The CDR3 consists of 18 residues. CDR3 region: CASKRIEAGQGVQETQYF. The CDR3 DNA sequence: TGTGCCAGCAAACGGATAGAAGCGGGACAGGGGGTTCAAGAGACCCAGTACTTC.

The chain employs TRBV11-3 and TRBJ2-7; 7 bases map to TRBD1. The junction had 2 bases not matched to a gene; V was cut back by 0 bases and J by 6 bases. Germline lookup yields CDR1 SGHNT and CDR2 YENEEA. This CDR3 region has 13 residues. The CDR3 region has the DNA TGTGCCAGCAGCTTAGACACAGGGGCCGAGCAGTACTTC. Translated: CASSLDTGAEQYF.

The chain uses TRBV4-1 and TRBJ1-6; D ambiguous. In germline, CDR1 is MGHRA, CDR2 YSYEKL. The CDR3 is made up of 12 amino acids. The germline V and J ends were trimmed by 0 bases and 6 bases, with 0 bases remaining between them. CDR3 coding DNA: TGCGCCAGCAGCCAAGATAATTCACCCCTCCACTTT. Protein: CASSQDNSPLHF.

This clonotype showed up just a few times. CDR3 loop: CASSLWMGGTTFF. CDR3 coding DNA: TGTGCCAGCAGTTTATGGATGGGGGGGACAACTTTCTTT. This chain connects TRBV27 to TRBJ1-1; D perhaps matches TRBD1 (6 bases). The CDR3 is made up of 13 amino acids. Trimming left V 1 base short and J 12 bases short, with 15 bases between. Germline loops: CDR1 MNHEY, CDR2 SMNVEV (reference sequence).

This clonotype occurred a few times. The gene calls are TRBV14 and TRBJ1-3; 7 nucleotides line up with TRBD1. Losses at the gene ends were 7 bases for V and 2 bases for J; bases not matched to a gene: 8. Germline CDR1 SGHDN, CDR2 FVKESK. CDR3 length: 15 amino acids. In nucleotides, the CDR3 is TGTGCCAGCATGGCCCCCGACAGGGCTGGAAACACCATATATTTT. Its protein product is CASMAPDRAGNTIYF. The full variable domain, in which reference TRBV14 and TRBJ1-3 provide the parts outside the CDR3, is EAGVTQFPSHSVIEKGQTVTLRCDPISGHDNLYWYRRVMGKEIKFLLHFVKESKQDESGMPNNRFLAERTGGTYSTLKVQPAELEDSGVYFCASMAPDRAGNTIYFGEGSWLTVV.

The chain employs TRBV7-2 and TRBJ2-7; D call uncertain. V shed 3 bases and J shed 5 bases, with 11 bases lying between them. The CDR3 has 13 residues. The germline V gene has CDR1 SGHTA and CDR2 FQGNSA. This CDR3 is CASSFWPGHEQYV. Written as DNA, the CDR3 is TGTGCCAGCAGCTTCTGGCCCGGCCACGAGCAGTACGTC.

The V and J genes are TRBV7-9 and TRBJ1-5; D gene unclear. Deletions cut 5 bases from V and 5 bases from J, with 16 bases between. Germline CDR1 and CDR2: SEHNR and FQNEAQ (reference sequence). The CDR3 sequence is 15 residues long. The CDR3 DNA follows: TGTGCCAGCAGCCCGGGCCCCGGAAGGGATCAGCCCCAGCATTTT. Translation: CASSPGPGRDQPQHF.

This clonotype was picked up a small number of times. This chain connects TRBV24-1 to TRBJ2-1, with a tentative D call TRBD1 (6 bases). The V and J ends lost 3 bases and 4 bases respectively, with 9 bases between them. Germline V gene sequence: CDR1 KGHDR, CDR2 SFDVKD. This CDR3 is 14 amino acids long. The CDR3 DNA follows: TGTGCCACCAGTGATCAAACAGGGTACAATGAGCAGTTCTTC. Translating it yields CATSDQTGYNEQFF.

The chain joins TRBV6-2 or TRBV6-3 to TRBJ1-1; no definite D call. From germline, CDR1 is MNHEY and CDR2 SVGEGT. The CDR3 spans 14 residues. The V end lost 2 bases, the J end lost 4 bases, and 11 bases lay between the germline ends. This CDR3 reads CASSYRVHPTEAFF. CDR3 in DNA: TGTGCCAGCAGTTACAGAGTCCACCCCACTGAAGCTTTCTTT.

The V call is TRBV6-6, the J call TRBJ1-1; no clear D. CDR3 length: 13 residues. Per the germline V gene, CDR1 is MNHNY and CDR2 is SVGAGI (reference sequence). The V end lost 5 bases, the J end lost 1 base, and 8 bases lay between the germline ends. CDR3 region: CASSSQENTEAFF. The CDR3, as DNA: TGTGCCAGCAGTAGTCAGGAGAACACTGAAGCTTTCTTT.